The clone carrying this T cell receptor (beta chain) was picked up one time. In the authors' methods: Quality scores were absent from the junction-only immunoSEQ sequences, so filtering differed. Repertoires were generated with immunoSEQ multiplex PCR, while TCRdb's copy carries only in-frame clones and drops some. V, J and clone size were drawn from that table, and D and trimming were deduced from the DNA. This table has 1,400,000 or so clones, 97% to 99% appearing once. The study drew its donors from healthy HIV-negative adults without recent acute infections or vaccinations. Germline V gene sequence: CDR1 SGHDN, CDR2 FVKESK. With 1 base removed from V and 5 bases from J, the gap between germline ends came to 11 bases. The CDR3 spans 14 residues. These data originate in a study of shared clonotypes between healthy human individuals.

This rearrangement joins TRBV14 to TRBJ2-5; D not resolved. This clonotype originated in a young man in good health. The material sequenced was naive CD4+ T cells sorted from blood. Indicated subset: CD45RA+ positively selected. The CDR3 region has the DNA TGTGCCAGCAGCCAAGCGCGGAGAACGGAGACCCAGTACTTC. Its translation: CASSQARRTETQYF.